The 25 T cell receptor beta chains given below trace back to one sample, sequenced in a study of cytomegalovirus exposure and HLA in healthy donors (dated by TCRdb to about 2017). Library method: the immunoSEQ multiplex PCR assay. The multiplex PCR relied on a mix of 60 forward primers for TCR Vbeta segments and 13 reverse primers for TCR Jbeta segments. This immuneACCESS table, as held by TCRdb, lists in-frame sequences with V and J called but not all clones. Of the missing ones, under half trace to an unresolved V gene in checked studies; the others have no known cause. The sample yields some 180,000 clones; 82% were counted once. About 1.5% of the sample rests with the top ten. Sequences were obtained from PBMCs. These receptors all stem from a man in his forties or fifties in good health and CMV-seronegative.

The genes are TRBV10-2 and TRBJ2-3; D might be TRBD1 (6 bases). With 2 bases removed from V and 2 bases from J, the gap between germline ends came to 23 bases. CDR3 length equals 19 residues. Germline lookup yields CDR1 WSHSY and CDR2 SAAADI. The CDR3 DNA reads TGCGCCAGCAGTGAGGAAGCCGGGTCAAGGGACATTTTCACAGATACGCAGTATTTT. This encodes CASSEEAGSRDIFTDTQYF.

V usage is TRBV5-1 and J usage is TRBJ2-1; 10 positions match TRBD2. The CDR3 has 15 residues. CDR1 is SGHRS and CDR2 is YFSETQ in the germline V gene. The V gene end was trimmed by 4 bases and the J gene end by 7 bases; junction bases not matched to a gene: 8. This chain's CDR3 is CASSHLAGVQNEQFF. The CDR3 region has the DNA TGCGCCAGCAGCCACCTAGCGGGAGTGCAAAATGAGCAGTTCTTC.

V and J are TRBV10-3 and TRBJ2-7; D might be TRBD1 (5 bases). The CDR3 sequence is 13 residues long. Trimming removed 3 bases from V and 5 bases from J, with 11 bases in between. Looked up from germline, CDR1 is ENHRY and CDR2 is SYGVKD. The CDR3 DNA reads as TGTGCCATCAGTGACAGGGAAGGCCACGAGCAGTACTTC. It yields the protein CAISDREGHEQYF.

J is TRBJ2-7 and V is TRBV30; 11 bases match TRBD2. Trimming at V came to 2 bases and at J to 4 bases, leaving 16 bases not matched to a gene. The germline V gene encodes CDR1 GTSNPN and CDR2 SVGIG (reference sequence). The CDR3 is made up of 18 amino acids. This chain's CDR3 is CAWSSLLPGLAVSYEQYF. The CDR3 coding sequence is TGTGCCTGGAGTTCCCTCCTTCCGGGACTAGCGGTGAGTTACGAGCAGTACTTC.

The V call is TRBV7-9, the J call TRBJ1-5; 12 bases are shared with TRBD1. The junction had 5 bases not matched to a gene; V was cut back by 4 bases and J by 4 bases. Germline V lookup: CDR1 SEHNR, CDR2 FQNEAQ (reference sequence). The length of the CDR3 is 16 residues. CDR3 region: CASSSGDRGRNQPQHF. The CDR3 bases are TGTGCCAGCAGCTCCGGGGACAGGGGGCGGAATCAGCCCCAGCATTTT. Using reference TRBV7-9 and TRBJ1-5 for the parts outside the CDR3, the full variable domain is DTGVSQNPRHKITKRGQNVTFRCDPISEHNRLYWYRQTLGQGPEFLTYFQNEAQLEKSRLLSDRFSAERPKGSFSTLEIQRTEQGDSAMYLCASSSGDRGRNQPQHFGDGTRLSIL.

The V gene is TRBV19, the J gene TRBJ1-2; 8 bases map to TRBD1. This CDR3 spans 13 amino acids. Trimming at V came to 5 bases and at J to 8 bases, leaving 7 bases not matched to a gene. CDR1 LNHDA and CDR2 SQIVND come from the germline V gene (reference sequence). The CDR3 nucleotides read TGTGCCAGTAGTGGTGGACAGGGATTAGGCTACACCTTC. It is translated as CASSGGQGLGYTF.

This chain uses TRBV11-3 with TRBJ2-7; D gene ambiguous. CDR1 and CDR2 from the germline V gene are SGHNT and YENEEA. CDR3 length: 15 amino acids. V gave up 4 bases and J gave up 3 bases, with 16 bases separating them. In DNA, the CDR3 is TGTGCCAGCAGCTCAAATTCGCAGTCTCTCTACGAGCAGTACTTC. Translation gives CASSSNSQSLYEQYF. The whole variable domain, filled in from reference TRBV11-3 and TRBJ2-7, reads EAGVVQSPRYKIIEKKQPVAFWCNPISGHNTLYWYLQNLGQGPELLIRYENEEAVDDSQLPKDRFSAERLKGVDSTLKIQPAELGDSAVYLCASSSNSQSLYEQYFGPGTRLTVT.

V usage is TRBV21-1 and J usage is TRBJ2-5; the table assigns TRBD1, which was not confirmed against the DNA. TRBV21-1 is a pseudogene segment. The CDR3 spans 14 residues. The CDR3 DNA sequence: TGTGCCAGCACCCTGACAGGGGCTGGCGAGACCCAGTACTTC. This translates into CASTLTGAGETQYF.

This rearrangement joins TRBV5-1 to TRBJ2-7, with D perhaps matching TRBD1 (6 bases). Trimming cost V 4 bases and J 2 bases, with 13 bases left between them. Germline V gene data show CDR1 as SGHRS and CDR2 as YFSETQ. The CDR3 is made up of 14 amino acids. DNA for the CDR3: TGCGCCAGCAGCGGGGGCAGGGGCCCCTACGAGCAGTACTTC. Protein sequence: CASSGGRGPYEQYF.

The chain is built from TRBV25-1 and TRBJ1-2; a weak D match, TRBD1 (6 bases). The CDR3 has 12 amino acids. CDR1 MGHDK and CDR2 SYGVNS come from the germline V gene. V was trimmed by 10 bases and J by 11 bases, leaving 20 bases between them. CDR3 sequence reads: CAIIRDTPGYTF. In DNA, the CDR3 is TGTGCCATCATCCGGGACACCCCAGGGTACACCTTC.

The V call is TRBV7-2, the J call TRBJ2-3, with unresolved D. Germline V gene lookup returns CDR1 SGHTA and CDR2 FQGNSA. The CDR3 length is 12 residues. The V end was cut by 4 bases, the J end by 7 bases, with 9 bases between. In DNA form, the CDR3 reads TGTGCCAGCAGCTCCGGGTCCCATACGCAGTATTTT. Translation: CASSSGSHTQYF.

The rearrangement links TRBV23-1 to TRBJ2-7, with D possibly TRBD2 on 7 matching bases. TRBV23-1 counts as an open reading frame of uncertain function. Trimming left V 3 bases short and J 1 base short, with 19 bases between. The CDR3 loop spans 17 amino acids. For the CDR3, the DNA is TGCGCCAGCAGTCACCCAGGACGGAGGGGGGGGTCCTACGAGCAGTACTTC. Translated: CASSHPGRRGGSYEQYF.

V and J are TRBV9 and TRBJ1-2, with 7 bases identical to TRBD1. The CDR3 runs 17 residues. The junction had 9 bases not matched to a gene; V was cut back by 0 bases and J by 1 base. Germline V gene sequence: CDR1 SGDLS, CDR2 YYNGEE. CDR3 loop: CASSVEEGADDNYGYTF. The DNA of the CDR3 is TGTGCCAGCAGCGTAGAAGAGGGGGCCGACGATAACTATGGCTACACCTTC.

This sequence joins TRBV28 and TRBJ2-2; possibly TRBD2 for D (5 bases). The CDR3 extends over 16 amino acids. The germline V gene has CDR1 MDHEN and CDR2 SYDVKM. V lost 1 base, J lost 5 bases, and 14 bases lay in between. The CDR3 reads CASSLSGTATTGELFF. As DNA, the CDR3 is TGTGCCAGCAGTTTATCGGGAACGGCGACTACCGGGGAGCTGTTTTTT.

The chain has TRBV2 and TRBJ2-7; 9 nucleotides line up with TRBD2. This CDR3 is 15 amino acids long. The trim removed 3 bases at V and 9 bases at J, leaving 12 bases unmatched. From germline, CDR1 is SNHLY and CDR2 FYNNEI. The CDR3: CASSEGVAGALAQYF. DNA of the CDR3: TGTGCCAGCAGTGAGGGGGTAGCGGGGGCCCTCGCGCAGTACTTC.

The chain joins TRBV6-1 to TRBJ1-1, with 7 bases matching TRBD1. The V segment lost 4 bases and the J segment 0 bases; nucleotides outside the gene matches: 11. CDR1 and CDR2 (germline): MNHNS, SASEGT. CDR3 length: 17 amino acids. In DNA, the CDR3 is TGTGCCAGCAGTGCCCGGGGACAGAGGAGAATGAACACTGAAGCTTTCTTT. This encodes CASSARGQRRMNTEAFF.

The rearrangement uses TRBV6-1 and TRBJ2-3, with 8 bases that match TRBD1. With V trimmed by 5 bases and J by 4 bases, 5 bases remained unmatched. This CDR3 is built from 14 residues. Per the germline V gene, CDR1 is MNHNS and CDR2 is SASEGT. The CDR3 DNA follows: TGTGCCAGCAGTCTGGACAGGGTTGCAGATACGCAGTATTTT. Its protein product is CASSLDRVADTQYF.

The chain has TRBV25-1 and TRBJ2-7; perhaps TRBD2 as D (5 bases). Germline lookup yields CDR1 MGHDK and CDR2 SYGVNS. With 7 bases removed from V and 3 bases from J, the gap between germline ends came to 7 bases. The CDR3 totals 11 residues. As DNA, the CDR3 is TGTGCCAGCATAGGAGGCTACGAGCAGTACTTC. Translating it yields CASIGGYEQYF.

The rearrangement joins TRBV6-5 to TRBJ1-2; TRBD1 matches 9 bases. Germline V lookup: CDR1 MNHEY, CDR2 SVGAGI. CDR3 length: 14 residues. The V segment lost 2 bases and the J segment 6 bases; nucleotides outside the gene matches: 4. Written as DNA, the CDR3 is TGTGCCAGCAGTTACGTGGGGACAGGGCATGGCTACACCTTC. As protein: CASSYVGTGHGYTF.

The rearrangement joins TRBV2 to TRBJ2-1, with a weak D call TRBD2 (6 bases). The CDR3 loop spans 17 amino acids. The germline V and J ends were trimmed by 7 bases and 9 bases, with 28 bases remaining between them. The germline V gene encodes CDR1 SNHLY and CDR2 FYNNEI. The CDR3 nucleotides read TGTGCCAGCAATGCCGCCTTTACAGCAGGCGGGGACGGTGAGCAGTTCTTC. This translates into CASNAAFTAGGDGEQFF.

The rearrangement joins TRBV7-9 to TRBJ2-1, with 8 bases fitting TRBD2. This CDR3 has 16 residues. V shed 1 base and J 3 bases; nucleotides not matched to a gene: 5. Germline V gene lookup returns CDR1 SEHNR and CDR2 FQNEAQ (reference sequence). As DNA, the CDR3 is TGTGCCAGCAGCTTAGGTCGGGGGGGCGTCTACAATGAGCAGTTCTTC. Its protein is CASSLGRGGVYNEQFF.

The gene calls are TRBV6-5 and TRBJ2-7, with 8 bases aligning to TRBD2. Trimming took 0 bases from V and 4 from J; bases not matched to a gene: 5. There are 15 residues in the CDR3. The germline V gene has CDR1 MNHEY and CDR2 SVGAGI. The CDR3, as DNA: TGTGCCAGCAGTTACTCGACAGCGGGAGCGTACGAGCAGTACTTC. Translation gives CASSYSTAGAYEQYF.

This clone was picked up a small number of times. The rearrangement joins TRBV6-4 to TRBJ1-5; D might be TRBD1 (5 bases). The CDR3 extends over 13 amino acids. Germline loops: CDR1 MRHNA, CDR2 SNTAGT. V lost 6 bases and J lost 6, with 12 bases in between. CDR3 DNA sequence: TGTGCCAGCAGAGGGGTATTCGGTCAGCCCCAGCATTTT. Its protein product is CASRGVFGQPQHF.

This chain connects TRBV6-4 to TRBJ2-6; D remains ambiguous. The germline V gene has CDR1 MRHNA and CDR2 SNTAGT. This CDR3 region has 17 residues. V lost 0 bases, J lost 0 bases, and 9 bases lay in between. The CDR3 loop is CASSDSSVPSGANVLTF. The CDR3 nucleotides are TGTGCCAGCAGTGACTCCTCTGTTCCCTCTGGGGCCAACGTCCTGACTTTC.

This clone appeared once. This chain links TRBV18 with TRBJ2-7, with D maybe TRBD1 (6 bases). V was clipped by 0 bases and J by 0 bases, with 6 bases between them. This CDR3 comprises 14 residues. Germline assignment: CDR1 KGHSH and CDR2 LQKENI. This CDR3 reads CASSPPDSSYEQYF. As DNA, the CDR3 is TGTGCCAGCTCACCACCGGACAGCTCCTACGAGCAGTACTTC.